These T cell receptor beta chains were read from a single sample in a study of cytomegalovirus exposure and HLA in healthy donors. The assay was immunoSEQ multiplex PCR, and TCRdb's table has in-frame clones only and misses some. This repertoire shows 40,000 or so clones, around two thirds found once; its top ten account for roughly 6.3%. The sample consisted of PBMCs. The receptors derive from a man aged 25-45 years in good health and CMV-seronegative. Each CDR3 is given with its conserved first and last residue. D genes are given only for firm matches. Rows may omit the clone size; those that give it use once, few, many or a size class.

J: TRBJ1-2; size: .; D: TRBD1; V: TRBV29-1; CDR3: CSVAGTGETGYTF; DNA: TGCAGCGTAGCCGGGACAGGGGAGACGGGCTACACCTTC
J: TRBJ2-1; size: .; D: TRBD1; V: TRBV30; CDR3: CAWSAPQGFPYNEQFF; DNA: TGTGCCTGGAGTGCCCCACAGGGGTTCCCCTACAATGAGCAGTTCTTC
J: TRBJ1-5; size: .; D: .; V: TRBV6-5; CDR3: CASNPTGSNQPQHF; DNA: TGTGCCAGCAACCCGACGGGTAGCAATCAGCCCCAGCATTTT
J: TRBJ1-2; size: .; D: .; V: TRBV7-9; CDR3: CASSLATGAASGGYTF; DNA: TGTGCCAGCAGCTTAGCTACGGGAGCCGCCTCTGGTGGCTACACCTTC
J: TRBJ2-6; size: few; D: .; V: TRBV15; CDR3: CATSRESFGGANVLTF; DNA: TGTGCCACCAGCAGAGAATCATTCGGTGGGGCCAACGTCCTGACTTTC
J: TRBJ2-7; size: .; D: .; V: TRBV7-6; CDR3: CASSLSEGSYEQYF; DNA: TGTGCCAGCAGCTTGAGCGAGGGCTCCTACGAGCAGTACTTC
J: TRBJ2-2; size: once; D: .; V: TRBV5-6; CDR3: CASSLGASWVTGELFF; DNA: TGTGCCAGCAGCTTGGGGGCCTCGTGGGTCACCGGGGAGCTGTTTTTT
J: TRBJ1-4; size: few; D: .; V: TRBV6-1; CDR3: CASRAGAEKLFF; DNA: TGTGCCAGCAGGGCGGGGGCGGAAAAACTGTTTTTT
J: TRBJ2-7; size: .; D: TRBD1; V: TRBV5-4; CDR3: CASSYGTGAYEQYF; DNA: TGTGCCAGCAGCTACGGGACAGGGGCCTACGAGCAGTACTTC
J: TRBJ1-2; size: .; D: .; V: TRBV28; CDR3: CASSLWVGVVGGYTF; DNA: TGTGCCAGCAGTTTATGGGTTGGCGTAGTCGGGGGCTACACCTTC
J: TRBJ1-1; size: .; D: .; V: TRBV6-1; CDR3: CASSVQVVTEAFF; DNA: TGTGCCAGCAGTGTGCAGGTGGTCACTGAAGCTTTCTTT
J: TRBJ2-2; size: few; D: TRBD2; V: TRBV7-6; CDR3: CASSLIGGRATGELFF; DNA: TGTGCCAGCAGCTTAATTGGCGGGAGGGCCACCGGGGAGCTGTTTTTT
J: TRBJ1-1; size: few; D: .; V: TRBV2; CDR3: CASQAPGMNTEAFF; DNA: TGTGCCAGCCAAGCCCCAGGCATGAACACTGAAGCTTTCTTT
J: TRBJ2-3; size: .; D: TRBD2; V: TRBV29-1; CDR3: CSVPAAGGFTDTQYF; DNA: TGCAGCGTCCCGGCGGCGGGGGGCTTCACAGATACGCAGTATTTT
J: TRBJ2-5; size: .; D: TRBD1; V: TRBV4-1; CDR3: CASSQDGTRGSETQYF; DNA: TGCGCCAGCAGCCAAGATGGGACCAGGGGGTCAGAGACCCAGTACTTC
J: TRBJ1-1; size: few; D: TRBD1; V: TRBV5-4; CDR3: CASSGDRVLNTEAFF; DNA: TGTGCCAGCAGCGGAGACAGGGTGTTGAACACTGAAGCTTTCTTT
J: TRBJ2-1; size: .; D: .; V: TRBV20-1; CDR3: CSANHRNEQFF; DNA: TGCAGTGCTAACCACCGGAATGAGCAGTTCTTC
J: TRBJ2-1; size: once; D: TRBD1; V: TRBV18; CDR3: CASSLRDRNYNEQFF; DNA: TGTGCCAGCTCACTACGGGACAGAAACTACAATGAGCAGTTCTTC
J: TRBJ1-5; size: once; D: TRBD1; V: TRBV19; CDR3: CASSGDRANQPQHF; DNA: TGTGCCAGTAGTGGGGACAGGGCGAATCAGCCCCAGCATTTT
J: TRBJ1-1; size: .; D: TRBD1; V: TRBV9; CDR3: CASSVATGLMNTEAFF; DNA: TGTGCCAGCAGCGTGGCGACAGGGCTTATGAACACTGAAGCTTTCTTT
J: TRBJ2-2; size: .; D: TRBD1; V: TRBV7-9; CDR3: CASSEDRVTGELFF; DNA: TGTGCCAGCAGCGAGGACAGGGTCACCGGGGAGCTGTTTTTT
J: TRBJ2-2; size: few; D: TRBD1; V: TRBV28; CDR3: CASSFQTGQIKSNTGELFF; DNA: TGTGCCAGCAGTTTTCAAACGGGACAGATAAAGTCGAACACCGGGGAGCTGTTTTTT
J: TRBJ2-3; size: few; D: .; V: TRBV20-1; CDR3: CSPGGTDTQYF; DNA: TGCAGTCCGGGTGGCACAGATACGCAGTATTTT
J: TRBJ1-2; size: .; D: TRBD1; V: TRBV30; CDR3: CAWSGDGQGNYGYTF; DNA: TGTGCCTGGAGCGGAGATGGACAGGGCAACTATGGCTACACCTTC
J: TRBJ1-2; size: .; D: .; V: TRBV25-1; CDR3: CASTGGRVGYTF; DNA: TGTGCCAGCACCGGGGGGCGGGTTGGCTACACCTTC
J: TRBJ1-1; size: .; D: TRBD1; V: TRBV5-1; CDR3: CASSPTGGTMNTEAFF; DNA: TGCGCCAGCAGCCCGACAGGGGGCACTATGAACACTGAAGCTTTCTTT
J: TRBJ2-7; size: .; D: TRBD2; V: TRBV5-4; CDR3: CASSLSPHGGTYEQYF; DNA: TGTGCCAGCAGCTTGTCCCCCCACGGGGGGACCTACGAGCAGTACTTC
J: TRBJ2-2; size: .; D: TRBD2; V: TRBV7-9; CDR3: CASSLSTSGFGELFF; DNA: TGTGCCAGCAGTCTCTCGACTAGCGGGTTCGGGGAGCTGTTTTTT
J: TRBJ2-3; size: .; D: .; V: TRBV11-2; CDR3: CASSLGLLDTDTQYF; DNA: TGTGCCAGCAGCTTAGGACTACTCGACACAGATACGCAGTATTTT
J: TRBJ2-1; size: .; D: TRBD2; V: TRBV7-9; CDR3: CASIRNSGLAGGLIEQFF; DNA: TGTGCCAGCATTAGAAATTCGGGACTAGCGGGGGGGCTTATTGAGCAGTTCTTC
J: TRBJ2-7; size: few; D: .; V: TRBV5-1; CDR3: CASSLTLNTMGTYEQYF; DNA: TGCGCCAGCAGCTTAACATTAAACACAATGGGGACATACGAGCAGTACTTC
J: TRBJ1-4; size: .; D: TRBD1; V: TRBV5-5; CDR3: CASSSNRQGFGEKLFF; DNA: TGTGCCAGCAGCTCAAACCGACAGGGGTTTGGTGAAAAACTGTTTTTT
J: TRBJ2-7; size: .; D: TRBD1; V: TRBV6-1; CDR3: CASTPGQGTYEQYF; DNA: TGTGCCAGCACCCCGGGACAGGGTACCTACGAGCAGTACTTC
J: TRBJ2-3; size: .; D: .; V: TRBV18; CDR3: CASSWVRRDTDTQYF; DNA: TGTGCCAGCTCATGGGTCCGGCGGGACACAGATACGCAGTATTTT
J: TRBJ1-5; size: .; D: .; V: TRBV28; CDR3: CASKGLYSNQPQHF; DNA: TGTGCCAGTAAGGGGCTCTATAGCAATCAGCCCCAGCATTTT
J: TRBJ1-2; size: .; D: .; V: TRBV4-2; CDR3: CASSQGLLLEGYTF; DNA: TGTGCCAGCAGCCAAGGCCTCCTGCTCGAGGGCTACACCTTC
J: TRBJ1-2; size: once; D: TRBD1; V: TRBV7-9; CDR3: CASRPGTGDDHGYTF; DNA: TGTGCCAGCAGACCCGGGACAGGGGACGATCATGGCTACACCTTC
J: TRBJ1-5; size: few; D: .; V: TRBV7-9; CDR3: CASSQGRSQAQHF; DNA: TGTGCCAGCAGCCAGGGCCGCTCACAAGCCCAGCATTTT
J: TRBJ1-2; size: .; D: TRBD1; V: TRBV6-1; CDR3: CASSDPGQAAYGYPF; DNA: TGTGCCAGCAGTGACCCGGGACAGGCGGCCTATGGCTACCCCTTC
J: TRBJ2-1; size: .; D: TRBD2; V: TRBV7-3; CDR3: CASSLTSGGSMNEQFF; DNA: TGTGCCAGCAGCTTAACTAGCGGGGGGTCAATGAATGAGCAGTTCTTC
J: TRBJ2-7; size: .; D: TRBD1; V: TRBV15; CDR3: CATRSTDREVNEQYF; DNA: TGTGCCACCAGAAGCACCGACAGGGAAGTCAACGAGCAGTACTTC
J: TRBJ2-2; size: few; D: .; V: TRBV11-2; CDR3: CASRGGARGGANTGELFF; DNA: TGTGCCAGCAGGGGGGGGGCTCGGGGCGGAGCGAACACCGGGGAGCTGTTTTTT
J: TRBJ2-7; size: .; D: TRBD1; V: TRBV30; CDR3: CAWSGQGVNEQYF; DNA: TGTGCCTGGAGTGGGCAGGGGGTAAACGAGCAGTACTTC
J: TRBJ2-5; size: .; D: TRBD2; V: TRBV18; CDR3: CASSPTGTSGSTAQYF; DNA: TGTGCCAGCTCACCAACCGGGACTAGCGGGAGTACGGCCCAGTACTTC
J: TRBJ2-7; size: .; D: .; V: TRBV4-1; CDR3: CASSHSPRGQSYEQYF; DNA: TGCGCCAGCAGCCATTCCCCCAGGGGTCAGTCCTACGAGCAGTACTTC
J: TRBJ1-5; size: .; D: TRBD1; V: TRBV19; CDR3: CASSRDREYQPQHF; DNA: TGTGCCAGTAGTCGGGACAGGGAATATCAGCCCCAGCATTTT
J: TRBJ2-1; size: .; D: .; V: TRBV9; CDR3: CASSQDSLNEQFF; DNA: TGTGCCAGCAGCCAGGACTCATTAAATGAGCAGTTCTTC
J: TRBJ2-1; size: .; D: TRBD2; V: TRBV4-2; CDR3: CASSQALPGGLSSYNEQFF; DNA: TGTGCCAGCAGCCAAGCCCTCCCGGGAGGCCTCAGCTCCTACAATGAGCAGTTCTTC
J: TRBJ2-3; size: .; D: TRBD1; V: TRBV4-1; CDR3: CASSQVESGTGGADTQYF; DNA: TGCGCCAGCAGCCAAGTGGAATCCGGGACAGGGGGGGCAGATACGCAGTATTTT
J: TRBJ1-6; size: .; D: .; V: TRBV19; CDR3: CASSRSRGNSPLHF; DNA: TGTGCCAGTAGTAGATCGAGGGGGAATTCACCCCTCCACTTT
J: TRBJ1-4; size: once; D: TRBD1; V: TRBV19; CDR3: CASSMLPRGKTNEKLFF; DNA: TGTGCCAGTAGTATGCTACCCAGGGGGAAAACTAATGAAAAACTGTTTTTT
J: TRBJ2-5; size: .; D: TRBD2; V: TRBV6-1; CDR3: CASTGQRGAQETQYF; DNA: TGTGCCAGCACCGGGCAGCGGGGAGCACAAGAGACCCAGTACTTC
J: TRBJ2-3; size: .; D: TRBD2; V: TRBV7-3; CDR3: CASSSSGIATDTQYF; DNA: TGTGCCAGCAGCTCTAGCGGGATTGCGACAGATACGCAGTATTTT
J: TRBJ1-4; size: .; D: .; V: TRBV6-6; CDR3: CASSETQQGGEKLFF; DNA: TGTGCCAGCAGCGAGACCCAGCAGGGAGGTGAAAAACTGTTTTTT
J: TRBJ2-1; size: .; D: TRBD2; V: TRBV7-9; CDR3: CSSIRNSGLAGGLIEQFF; DNA: TGTTCCAGCATTAGAAATTCGGGACTAGCGGGGGGGCTTATTGAGCAGTTCTTC
J: TRBJ1-4; size: .; D: .; V: TRBV7-2; CDR3: CASSLPGGSYEKLFF; DNA: TGTGCCAGCAGTCTCCCCGGGGGGTCCTATGAAAAACTGTTTTTT